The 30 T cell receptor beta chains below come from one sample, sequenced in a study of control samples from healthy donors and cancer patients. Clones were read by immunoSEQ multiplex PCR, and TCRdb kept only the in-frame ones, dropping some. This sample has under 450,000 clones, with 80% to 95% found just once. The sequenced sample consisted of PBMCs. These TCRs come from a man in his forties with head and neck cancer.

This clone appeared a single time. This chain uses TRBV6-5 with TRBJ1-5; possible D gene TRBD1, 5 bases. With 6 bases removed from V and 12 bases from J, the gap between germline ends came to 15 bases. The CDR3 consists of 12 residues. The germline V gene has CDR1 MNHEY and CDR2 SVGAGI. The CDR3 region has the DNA TGTGCCAGCAGGGGGGAGGGCCAGTTCCAGCATTTT. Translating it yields CASRGEGQFQHF.

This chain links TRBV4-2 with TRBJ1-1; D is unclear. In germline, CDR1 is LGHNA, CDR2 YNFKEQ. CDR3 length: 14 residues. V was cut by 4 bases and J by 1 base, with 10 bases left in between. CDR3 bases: TGTGCCAGCAGCCTCAACAGACAGAACACTGAAGCTTTCTTT. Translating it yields CASSLNRQNTEAFF.

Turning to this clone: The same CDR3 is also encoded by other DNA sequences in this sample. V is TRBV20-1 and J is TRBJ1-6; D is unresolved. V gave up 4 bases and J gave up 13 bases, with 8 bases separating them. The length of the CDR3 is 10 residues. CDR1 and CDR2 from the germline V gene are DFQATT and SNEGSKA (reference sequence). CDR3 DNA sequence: TGCAGTGCTAAGGGCTCCCCCCTCCACTTT. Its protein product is CSAKGSPLHF.

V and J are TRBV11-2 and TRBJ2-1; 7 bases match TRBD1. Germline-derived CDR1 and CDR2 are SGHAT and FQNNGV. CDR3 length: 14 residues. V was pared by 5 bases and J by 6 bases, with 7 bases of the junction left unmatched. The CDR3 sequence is CASSQRTGANEQFF. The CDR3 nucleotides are TGTGCCAGCAGCCAACGGACAGGAGCCAATGAGCAGTTCTTC.

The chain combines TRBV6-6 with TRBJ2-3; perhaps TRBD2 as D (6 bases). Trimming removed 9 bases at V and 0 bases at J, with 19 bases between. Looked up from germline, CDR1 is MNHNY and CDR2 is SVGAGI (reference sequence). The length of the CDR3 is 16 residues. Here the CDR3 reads CASKGPGGVSTDTQYF. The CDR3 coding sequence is TGTGCCAGTAAAGGCCCGGGCGGGGTTAGCACAGATACGCAGTATTTT.

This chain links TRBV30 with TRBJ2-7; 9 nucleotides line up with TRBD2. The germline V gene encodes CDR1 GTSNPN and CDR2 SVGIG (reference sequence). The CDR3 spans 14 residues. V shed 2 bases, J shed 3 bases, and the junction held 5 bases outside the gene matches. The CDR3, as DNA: TGTGCCTGGAGTAATAGCGGGGGACTCTACGAGCAGTACTTC. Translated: CAWSNSGGLYEQYF.

The CDR3 protein is CASSESPDGRYGYTF. CDR3 nucleotide sequence: TGCGCCAGCAGTGAGTCCCCCGACGGCCGCTATGGCTACACCTTC. This chain connects TRBV10-1 to TRBJ1-2; D ambiguous. In germline, CDR1 is WNHNN, CDR2 SYGVQD (reference sequence). The CDR3 consists of 15 residues. The germline V and J ends were trimmed by 0 bases and 4 bases, with 12 bases remaining between them.

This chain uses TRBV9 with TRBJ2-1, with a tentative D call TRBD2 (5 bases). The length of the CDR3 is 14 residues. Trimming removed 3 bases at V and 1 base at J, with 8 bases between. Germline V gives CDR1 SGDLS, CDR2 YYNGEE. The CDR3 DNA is TGTGCCAGCAGCGCTCGGGATTCCTACAATGAGCAGTTCTTC. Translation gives CASSARDSYNEQFF.

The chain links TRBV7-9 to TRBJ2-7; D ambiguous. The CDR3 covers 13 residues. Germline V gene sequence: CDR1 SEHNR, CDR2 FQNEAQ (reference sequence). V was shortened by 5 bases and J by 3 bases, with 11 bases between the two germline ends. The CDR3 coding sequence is TGTGCCAGCAGCGCCTTTTCCGACTACGAGCAGTACTTC. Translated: CASSAFSDYEQYF. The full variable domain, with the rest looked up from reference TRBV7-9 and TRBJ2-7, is DTGVSQNPRHKITKRGQNVTFRCDPISEHNRLYWYRQTLGQGPEFLTYFQNEAQLEKSRLLSDRFSAERPKGSFSTLEIQRTEQGDSAMYLCASSAFSDYEQYFGPGTRLTVT.

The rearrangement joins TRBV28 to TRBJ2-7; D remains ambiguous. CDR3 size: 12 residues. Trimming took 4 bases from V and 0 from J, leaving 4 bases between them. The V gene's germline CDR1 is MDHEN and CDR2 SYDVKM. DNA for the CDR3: TGTGCCAGCAGTTCGGGCTCCTACGAGCAGTACTTC. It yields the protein CASSSGSYEQYF. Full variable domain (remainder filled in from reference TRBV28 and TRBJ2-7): DVKVTQSSRYLVKRTGEKVFLECVQDMDHENMFWYRQDPGLGLRLIYFSYDVKMKEKGDIPEGYSVSREKKERFSLILESASTNQTSMYLCASSSGSYEQYFGPGTRLTVT.

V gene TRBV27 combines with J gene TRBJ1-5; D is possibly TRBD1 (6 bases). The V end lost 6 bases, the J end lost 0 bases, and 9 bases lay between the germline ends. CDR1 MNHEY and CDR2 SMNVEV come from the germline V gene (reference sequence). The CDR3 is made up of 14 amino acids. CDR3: CASRTGYSNQPQHF. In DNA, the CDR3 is TGTGCCAGCAGAACAGGGTATAGCAATCAGCCCCAGCATTTT.

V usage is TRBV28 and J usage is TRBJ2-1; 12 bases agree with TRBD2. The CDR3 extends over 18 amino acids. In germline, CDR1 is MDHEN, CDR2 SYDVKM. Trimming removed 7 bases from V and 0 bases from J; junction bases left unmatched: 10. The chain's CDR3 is CASNWRLAGGPSYNEQFF. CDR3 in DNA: TGTGCCAGCAACTGGAGGCTAGCGGGAGGGCCCTCCTACAATGAGCAGTTCTTC.

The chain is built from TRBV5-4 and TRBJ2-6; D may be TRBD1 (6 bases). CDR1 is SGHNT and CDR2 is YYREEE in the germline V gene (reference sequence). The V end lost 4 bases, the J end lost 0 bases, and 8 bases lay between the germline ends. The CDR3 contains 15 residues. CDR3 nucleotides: TGTGCCAGCAGCCGGGACAACTCTGGGGCCAACGTCCTGACTTTC. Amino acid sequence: CASSRDNSGANVLTF. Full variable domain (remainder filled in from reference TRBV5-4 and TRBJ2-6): ETGVTQSPTHLIKTRGQQVTLRCSSQSGHNTVSWYQQALGQGPQFIFQYYREEENGRGNFPPRFSGLQFPNYSSELNVNALELDDSALYLCASSRDNSGANVLTFGAGSRLTVL.

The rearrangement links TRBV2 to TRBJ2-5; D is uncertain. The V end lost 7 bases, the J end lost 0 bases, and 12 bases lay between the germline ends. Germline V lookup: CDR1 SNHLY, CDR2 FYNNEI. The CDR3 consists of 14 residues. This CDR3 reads CASISSRNQETQYF. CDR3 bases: TGTGCCAGCATTTCGTCCCGGAACCAAGAGACCCAGTACTTC.

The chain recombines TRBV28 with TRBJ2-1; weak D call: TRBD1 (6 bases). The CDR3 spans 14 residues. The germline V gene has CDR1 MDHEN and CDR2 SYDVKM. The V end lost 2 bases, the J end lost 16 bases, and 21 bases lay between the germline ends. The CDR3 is CASSLKERQASSFF. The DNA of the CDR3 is TGTGCCAGCAGTTTAAAGGAGAGACAGGCCTCCTCTTTCTTC.

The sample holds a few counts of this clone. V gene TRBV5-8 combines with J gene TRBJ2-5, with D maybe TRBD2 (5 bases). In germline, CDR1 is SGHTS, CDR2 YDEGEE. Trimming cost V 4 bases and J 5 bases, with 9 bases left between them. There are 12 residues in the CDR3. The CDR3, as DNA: TGTGCCAGCAGCGGACTCCAGGAGACCCAGTACTTC. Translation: CASSGLQETQYF.

DNA for the CDR3: TGTGCCAGTAGTAGGTGGCAGGGACTGGCGTACGAGCAGTACTTC. It specifies CASSRWQGLAYEQYF. V is TRBV19 and J is TRBJ2-7; TRBD2 might be the D (6 bases). The CDR3 sequence is 15 residues long. Trimming stripped 4 bases from V and 4 bases from J, with 17 bases between. Per the germline V gene, CDR1 is LNHDA and CDR2 is SQIVND (reference sequence).

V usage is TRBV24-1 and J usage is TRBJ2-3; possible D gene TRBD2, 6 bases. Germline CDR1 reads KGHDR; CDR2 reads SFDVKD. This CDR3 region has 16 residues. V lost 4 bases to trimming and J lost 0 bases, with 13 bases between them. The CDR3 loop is CATSDPPGTSTDTQYF. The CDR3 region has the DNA TGTGCCACCAGTGACCCCCCAGGGACTAGCACAGATACGCAGTATTTT.

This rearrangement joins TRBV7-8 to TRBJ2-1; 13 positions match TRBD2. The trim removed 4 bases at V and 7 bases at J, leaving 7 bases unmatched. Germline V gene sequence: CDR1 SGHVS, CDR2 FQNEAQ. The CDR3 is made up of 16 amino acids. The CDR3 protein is CASSSRLAGGENEQFF. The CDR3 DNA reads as TGTGCCAGCAGCTCTAGACTAGCGGGAGGAGAAAATGAGCAGTTCTTC.

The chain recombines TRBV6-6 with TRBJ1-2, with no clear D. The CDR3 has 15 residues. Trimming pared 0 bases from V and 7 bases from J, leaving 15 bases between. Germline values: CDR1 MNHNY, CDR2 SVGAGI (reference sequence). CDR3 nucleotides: TGTGCCAGCAGTTACTCGACGGCTCCCGGGTCTGGCTACACCTTC. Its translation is CASSYSTAPGSGYTF.

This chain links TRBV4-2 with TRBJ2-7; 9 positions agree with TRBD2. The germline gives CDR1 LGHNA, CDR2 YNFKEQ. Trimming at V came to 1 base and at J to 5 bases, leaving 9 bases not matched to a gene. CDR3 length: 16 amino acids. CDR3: CASSQADAGGFNEQYF. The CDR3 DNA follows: TGTGCCAGCAGCCAAGCCGACGCGGGGGGGTTTAACGAGCAGTACTTC.

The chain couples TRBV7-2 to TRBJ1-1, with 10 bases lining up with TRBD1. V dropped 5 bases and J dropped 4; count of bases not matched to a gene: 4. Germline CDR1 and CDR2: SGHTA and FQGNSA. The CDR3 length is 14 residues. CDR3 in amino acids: CASSRDRGITEAFF. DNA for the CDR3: TGTGCCAGCAGCCGGGACAGGGGAATCACTGAAGCTTTCTTT.

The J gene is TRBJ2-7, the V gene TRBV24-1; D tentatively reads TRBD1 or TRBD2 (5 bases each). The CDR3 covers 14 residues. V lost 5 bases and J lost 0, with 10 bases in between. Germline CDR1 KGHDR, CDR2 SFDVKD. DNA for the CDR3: TGTGCCACCAGTGGGGCAGGGACCTCCTACGAGCAGTACTTC. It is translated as CATSGAGTSYEQYF.

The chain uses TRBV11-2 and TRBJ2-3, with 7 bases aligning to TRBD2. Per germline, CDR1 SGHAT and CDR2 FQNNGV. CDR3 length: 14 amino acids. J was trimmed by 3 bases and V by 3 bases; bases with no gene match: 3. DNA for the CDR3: TGTGCCAGCAGCTTGGCGGGAGCAACAGATACGCAGTATTTT. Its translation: CASSLAGATDTQYF.

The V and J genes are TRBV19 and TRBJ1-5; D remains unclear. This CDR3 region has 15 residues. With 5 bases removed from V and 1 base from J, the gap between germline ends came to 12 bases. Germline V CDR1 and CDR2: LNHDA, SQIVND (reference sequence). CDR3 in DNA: TGTGCCAGTAGTCCCTCGGCTGGGAGCAATCAGCCCCAGCATTTT. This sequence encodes CASSPSAGSNQPQHF.

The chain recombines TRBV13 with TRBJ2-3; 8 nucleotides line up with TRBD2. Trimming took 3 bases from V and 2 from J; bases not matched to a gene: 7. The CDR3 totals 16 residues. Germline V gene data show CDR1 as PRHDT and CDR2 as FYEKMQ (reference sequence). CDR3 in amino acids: CASSLRIAGFTDTQYF. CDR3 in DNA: TGTGCCAGCAGCTTGCGGATAGCGGGGTTCACAGATACGCAGTATTTT.

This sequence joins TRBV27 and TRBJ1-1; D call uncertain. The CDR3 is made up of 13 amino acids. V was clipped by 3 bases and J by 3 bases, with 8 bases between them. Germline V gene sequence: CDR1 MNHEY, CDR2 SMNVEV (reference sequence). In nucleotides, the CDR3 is TGTGCCAGCAGTTTCCCGCCCTACACTGAAGCTTTCTTT. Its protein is CASSFPPYTEAFF.

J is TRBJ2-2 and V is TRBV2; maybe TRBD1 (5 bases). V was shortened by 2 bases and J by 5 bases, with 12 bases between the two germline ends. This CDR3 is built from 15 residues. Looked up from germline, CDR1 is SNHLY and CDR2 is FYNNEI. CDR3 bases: TGTGCCAGCAGTGAAAGGGCAGGGTGGACCGGGGAGCTGTTTTTT. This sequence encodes CASSERAGWTGELFF.

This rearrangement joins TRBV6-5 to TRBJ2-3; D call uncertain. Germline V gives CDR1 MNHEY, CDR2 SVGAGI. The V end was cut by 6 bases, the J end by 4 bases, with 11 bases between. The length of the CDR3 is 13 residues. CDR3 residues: CASRMGGSDTQYF. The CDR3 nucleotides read TGTGCCAGCAGAATGGGTGGATCAGATACGCAGTATTTT.

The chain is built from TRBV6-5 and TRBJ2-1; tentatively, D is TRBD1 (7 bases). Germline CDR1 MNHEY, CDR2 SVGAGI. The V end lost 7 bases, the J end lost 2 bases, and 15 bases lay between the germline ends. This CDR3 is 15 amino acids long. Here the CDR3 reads CASTTQGRTYNEQFF. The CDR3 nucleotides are TGTGCCAGCACTACACAGGGGAGGACCTACAATGAGCAGTTCTTC.